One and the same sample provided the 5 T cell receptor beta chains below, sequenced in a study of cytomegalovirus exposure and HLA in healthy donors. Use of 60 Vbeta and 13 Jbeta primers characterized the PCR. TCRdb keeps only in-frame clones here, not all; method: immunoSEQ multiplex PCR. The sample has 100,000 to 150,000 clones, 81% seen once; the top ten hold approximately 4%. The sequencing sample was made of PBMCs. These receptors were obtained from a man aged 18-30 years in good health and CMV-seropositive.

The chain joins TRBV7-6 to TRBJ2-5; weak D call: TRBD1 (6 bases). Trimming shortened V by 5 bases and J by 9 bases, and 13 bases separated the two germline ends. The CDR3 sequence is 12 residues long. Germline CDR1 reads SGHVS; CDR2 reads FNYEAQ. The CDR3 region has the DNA TGTGCCAGCAGCCAGCTACAGGGCGCCCAGTACTTC. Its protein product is CASSQLQGAQYF.

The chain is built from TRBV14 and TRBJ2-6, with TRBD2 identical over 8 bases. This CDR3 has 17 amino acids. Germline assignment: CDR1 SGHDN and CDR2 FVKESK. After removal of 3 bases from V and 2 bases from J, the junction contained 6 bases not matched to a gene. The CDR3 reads CASSHWRGAPGANVLTF. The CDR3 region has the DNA TGTGCCAGCAGCCATTGGCGGGGGGCCCCTGGGGCCAACGTCCTGACTTTC. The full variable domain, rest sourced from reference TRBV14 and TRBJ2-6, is EAGVTQFPSHSVIEKGQTVTLRCDPISGHDNLYWYRRVMGKEIKFLLHFVKESKQDESGMPNNRFLAERTGGTYSTLKVQPAELEDSGVYFCASSHWRGAPGANVLTFGAGSRLTVL.

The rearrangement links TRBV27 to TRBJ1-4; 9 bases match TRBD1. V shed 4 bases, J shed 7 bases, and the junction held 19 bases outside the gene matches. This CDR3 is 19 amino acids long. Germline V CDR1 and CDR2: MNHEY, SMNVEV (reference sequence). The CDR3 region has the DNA TGTGCCAGCAGTTCTTCCAGGACAGGGGAGTTTCAGAACGGTGAAAAACTGTTTTTT. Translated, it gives CASSSSRTGEFQNGEKLFF.

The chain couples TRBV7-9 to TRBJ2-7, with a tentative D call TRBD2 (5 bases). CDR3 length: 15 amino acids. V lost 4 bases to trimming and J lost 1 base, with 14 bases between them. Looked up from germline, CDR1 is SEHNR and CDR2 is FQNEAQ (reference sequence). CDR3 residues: CASSSGRVASYEQYF. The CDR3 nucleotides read TGTGCCAGCAGCTCTGGGCGGGTAGCTTCCTACGAGCAGTACTTC.

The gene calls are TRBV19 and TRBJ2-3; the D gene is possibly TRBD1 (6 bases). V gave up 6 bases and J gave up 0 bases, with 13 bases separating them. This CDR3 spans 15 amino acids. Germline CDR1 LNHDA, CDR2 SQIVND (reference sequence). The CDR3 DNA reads TGTGCCAGTAGGACAGGAAAAAGAAGCACAGATACGCAGTATTTT. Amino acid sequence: CASRTGKRSTDTQYF.